These T cell receptor beta chains were read from a single sample in a study of T-cell reconstitution after alpha-beta-depleted transplantation in children. TCRdb processed the PCR reads anew with MiXCR; each CDR3 protein has one entry. Of about 610,000 distinct CDR3 sequences in the sample, 20% to 30% were seen once. The sample in question was PBMCs, obtained before TCRalphabeta/CD19-depleted stem cell transplant. These receptors all stem from a boy in the first two years of life with Wiskott-Aldrich syndrome, due to receive a stem cell transplant. Both conserved end residues are part of each CDR3. Each record gives: D gene, clone size, J gene, V gene, CDR3 protein, CDR3 DNA. D genes are given only for firm matches. The size field is filled for only some rows; it gives once, few, many or a size class.

TRBD1,-,TRBJ2-1,TRBV19,CASSKWGRDRGTDEQFF,TGTGCCAGTAGTAAGTGGGGCCGGGACAGGGGAACGGATGAGCAGTTCTTC
-,-,TRBJ1-4,TRBV12-3/TRBV12-4,CASSVRRTSNEKLFF,TGTGCCAGCAGTGTAAGACGGACCTCTAATGAAAAACTGTTTTTT
-,-,TRBJ2-5,TRBV12-3/TRBV12-4,CASTLTRGRSKETQYF,TGTGCCAGCACCCTAACCCGGGGCCGTTCTAAAGAGACCCAGTACTTC
-,few,TRBJ2-3,TRBV20-1,CSAQMGGRDTQYF,TGCAGTGCCCAGATGGGGGGTCGGGATACGCAGTATTTT
-,-,TRBJ2-4,TRBV12-3/TRBV12-4,CASSLFGSLRNIQYF,TGTGCCAGCAGTTTATTCGGGAGTTTAAGAAACATTCAGTACTTC
-,few,TRBJ2-1,TRBV11-2,CASSPRDFKGEQFF,TGTGCCAGCAGCCCCCGGGACTTCAAAGGTGAGCAGTTCTTC
-,few,TRBJ2-1,TRBV7-8,CASSLTAPSYNEQFF,TGTGCCAGCAGCTTAACCGCCCCCTCCTACAATGAGCAGTTCTTC
-,-,TRBJ2-7,TRBV28,CASSISRGPYEQYF,TGTGCCAGCAGTATTAGTAGGGGCCCCTACGAGCAGTACTTC
-,few,TRBJ2-1,TRBV5-1,CASSLKGRSNEQFF,TGCGCCAGCAGCTTGAAAGGACGGTCTAATGAGCAGTTCTTC
-,-,TRBJ1-4,TRBV24-1,CATSVGGSVRLPNEKLFF,TGTGCCACCAGTGTGGGGGGATCAGTCCGGTTGCCTAATGAAAAACTGTTTTTT
-,few,TRBJ2-7,TRBV5-6,CASSLGGTEQYF,TGTGCCAGCAGCTTGGGAGGGACGGAGCAGTACTTC
-,few,TRBJ2-7,TRBV12-3/TRBV12-4,CASSPVGGQYEQYF,TGTGCCAGCAGTCCGGTAGGGGGGCAGTACGAGCAGTACTTC
-,-,TRBJ1-5,TRBV12-3/TRBV12-4,CASSLDPKPQHF,TGTGCCAGCAGTTTAGACCCGAAGCCCCAGCATTTT
-,-,TRBJ1-5,TRBV12-3/TRBV12-4,CASSKAGASNQPQHF,TGTGCCAGCAGTAAAGCGGGTGCTAGCAATCAGCCCCAGCATTTT
-,few,TRBJ1-5,TRBV5-1,CASSLGTGTNQPQHF,TGCGCCAGCAGCTTGGGTACAGGGACTAATCAGCCCCAGCATTTT
TRBD2,few,TRBJ2-4,TRBV20-1,CSADQPSGQNIQYF,TGCAGTGCGGATCAACCTAGCGGTCAAAACATTCAGTACTTC
TRBD1,few,TRBJ1-5,TRBV7-8,CASSGWETGGWQPQHF,TGTGCCAGCAGCGGCTGGGAGACAGGGGGCTGGCAGCCCCAGCATTTT
TRBD2,-,TRBJ2-7,TRBV5-1,CASRTGTSGYEQYF,TGCGCCAGCAGGACCGGGACTAGCGGATACGAGCAGTACTTC
TRBD1,few,TRBJ2-2,TRBV7-8,CASSFGQALNTGELFF,TGTGCCAGCAGCTTCGGACAGGCATTGAACACCGGGGAGCTGTTTTTT
TRBD2,-,TRBJ2-1,TRBV30,CAWSSGLAGREQFF,TGTGCCTGGAGCTCCGGACTAGCGGGAAGGGAGCAGTTCTTC
TRBD2,many,TRBJ2-1,TRBV11-2,CASSRLAGSYNEQFF,TGTGCCAGCAGCAGACTAGCGGGAAGTTACAATGAGCAGTTCTTC
TRBD1,-,TRBJ2-7,TRBV10-3,CAIKGASYEQYF,TGTGCCATCAAGGGGGCCTCCTACGAGCAGTACTTC
-,few,TRBJ1-4,TRBV20-1,CSARDPDGSNEKLFF,TGCAGTGCTAGAGACCCCGACGGGTCTAATGAAAAACTGTTTTTT
-,few,TRBJ2-5,TRBV7-2,CASSPNDKETQYF,TGTGCCAGCAGCCCGAATGACAAAGAGACCCAGTACTTC
-,few,TRBJ1-5,TRBV12-3/TRBV12-4,CASSLGELDNQPQHF,TGTGCCAGCAGTTTAGGGGAATTAGACAATCAGCCCCAGCATTTT
TRBD2,-,TRBJ2-7,TRBV11-2,CASSFKGTGLGAYEQYF,TGTGCCAGCAGCTTTAAGGGGACCGGACTAGGGGCCTACGAGCAGTACTTC
-,-,TRBJ2-1,TRBV20-1,CSASSRVYNEQFF,TGCAGTGCTAGTTCGAGGGTCTACAATGAGCAGTTCTTC
TRBD2,once,TRBJ2-5,TRBV4-2,CASSRGTSGMYDETQYF,TGTGCCAGCAGCCGCGGCACTAGCGGGATGTACGATGAGACCCAGTACTTC
TRBD2,few,TRBJ2-1,TRBV20-1,CSVRGTSYYNEQFF,TGCAGTGTCAGGGGGACTAGCTACTACAATGAGCAGTTCTTC
TRBD2,few,TRBJ2-1,TRBV4-1,CASSQAGGSYEQFF,TGCGCCAGCAGCCAAGCGGGAGGGAGTTATGAGCAGTTCTTC
-,-,TRBJ2-2,TRBV6-1,CASGDYQATGELFF,TGTGCCAGCGGCGATTATCAGGCAACCGGGGAGCTGTTTTTT
-,few,TRBJ2-7,TRBV3-1,CASSQVGSYEQYF,TGTGCCAGCAGCCAAGTTGGCTCCTACGAGCAGTACTTC
-,few,TRBJ1-1,TRBV7-2,CASSLFQEAFF,TGTGCCAGCAGCTTATTCCAGGAAGCTTTCTTT
-,-,TRBJ1-1,TRBV29-1,CSVGWGADTEAFF,TGCAGCGTTGGTTGGGGGGCGGACACTGAAGCTTTCTTT
-,few,TRBJ2-7,TRBV6-6,CASRGGGYYEQYF,TGTGCCAGCAGAGGGGGAGGGTACTACGAGCAGTACTTC
TRBD2,-,TRBJ2-7,TRBV20-1,CSARDRLAGDQQYF,TGCAGTGCTAGAGATCGCCTAGCGGGAGATCAGCAGTACTTC
-,few,TRBJ1-4,TRBV20-1,CSARDPGFNEKLFF,TGCAGTGCTAGAGATCCAGGATTTAATGAAAAACTGTTTTTT
TRBD1,many,TRBJ2-7,TRBV10-3,CAIKATGDSYEQYF,TGTGCCATCAAAGCGACAGGGGACTCCTACGAGCAGTACTTC
-,few,TRBJ2-5,TRBV5-1,CASSFDRPRETQYF,TGCGCCAGCAGCTTCGACAGGCCCCGGGAGACCCAGTACTTC
-,-,TRBJ1-1,TRBV7-2,CASSLVPQRHATEAFF,TGTGCCAGCAGCTTAGTGCCCCAACGGCATGCGACTGAAGCTTTCTTT
-,few,TRBJ2-5,TRBV7-2,CASSLEGHLAETQYF,TGTGCCAGCAGCTTAGAAGGACACCTTGCCGAGACCCAGTACTTC
TRBD2,-,TRBJ2-5,TRBV3-1,CASSPGLAGGLITEETQYF,TGTGCCAGCAGCCCAGGACTAGCGGGAGGCCTGATCACCGAAGAGACCCAGTACTTC
-,-,TRBJ2-7,TRBV5-1,CASSFREIRNEQYF,TGCGCCAGCAGCTTCCGGGAGATAAGGAACGAGCAGTACTTC
-,few,TRBJ1-4,TRBV4-1,CASSDSRFPDLTNEKLFF,TGCGCCAGCAGCGATTCACGGTTTCCGGATCTCACTAATGAAAAACTGTTTTTT
-,-,TRBJ2-5,TRBV28,CASSFSFPTETQYF,TGTGCCAGCAGTTTCTCCTTCCCCACGGAGACCCAGTACTTC
-,-,TRBJ2-6,TRBV5-1,CASSWGAPGANVLTF,TGCGCCAGCAGCTGGGGAGCCCCCGGGGCCAACGTCCTGACTTTC
-,-,TRBJ2-2,TRBV29-1,CSVGSSYTGELFF,TGCAGCGTTGGGAGTAGTTACACCGGGGAGCTGTTTTTT